A single sample is the source of the 10 T cell receptor beta chains below, sequenced in a study of T cell changes during pregnancy in multiple sclerosis. TCRdb's table, derived via immunoSEQ multiplex PCR, lists solely in-frame clones and lacks some. The table has 65,000 to 85,000 clones, roughly 90% seen once. The sequenced sample was peripheral blood, obtained in the first trimester of pregnancy. The receptors come from a female donor in good health, enrolled as a control in a pregnancy study.

The rearrangement joins TRBV5-6 to TRBJ2-3, with D possibly matching TRBD2 (5 bases). Trimming removed 1 base at V and 4 bases at J, with 16 bases between. CDR3 length: 16 amino acids. The germline V gene encodes CDR1 SGHDT and CDR2 YYEEEE. The CDR3 region has the DNA TGTGCCAGCAGCTTGCTCGGACGAGGGTTCGCAGATACGCAGTATTTT. It translates to CASSLLGRGFADTQYF. The whole variable domain, filled in from reference TRBV5-6 and TRBJ2-3, reads DAGVTQSPTHLIKTRGQQVTLRCSPKSGHDTVSWYQQALGQGPQFIFQYYEEEERQRGNFPDRFSGHQFPNYSSELNVNALLLGDSALYLCASSLLGRGFADTQYFGPGTRLTVL.

J is TRBJ1-4 and V is TRBV15; TRBD1 aligns across 7 bases. CDR3 length: 18 amino acids. Germline trimming cut 1 base from V and 5 bases from J; bases unmatched to any gene: 13. Germline CDR1 reads LNHNV; CDR2 reads YYDKDF (reference sequence). CDR3 residues: CATSRGEGYRGWNEKLFF. The CDR3 coding sequence is TGTGCCACCAGCAGAGGAGAGGGGTACAGGGGATGGAATGAAAAACTGTTTTTT.

The CDR3 spells CASSIDLRNTEAFF. CDR3 bases: TGTGCCAGTAGTATCGATCTCAGGAACACTGAAGCTTTCTTT. The chain couples TRBV19 to TRBJ1-1; D unclear. Trimming stripped 3 bases from V and 1 base from J, with 9 bases between. CDR1 and CDR2 from the germline V gene are LNHDA and SQIVND (reference sequence). The CDR3 loop spans 14 amino acids.

The chain carries TRBV27 and TRBJ2-7, with TRBD1 identical over 10 bases. CDR1 and CDR2 (germline): MNHEY, SMNVEV (reference sequence). This CDR3 contains 14 residues. Trimming removed 6 bases from V and 2 bases from J; junction bases left unmatched: 4. This CDR3 reads CASRPGTGAYEQYF. The CDR3 DNA sequence: TGTGCCAGCAGACCCGGGACAGGGGCCTACGAGCAGTACTTC.

The rearrangement links TRBV9 to TRBJ2-2; 15 nucleotides align to TRBD2. CDR1 SGDLS and CDR2 YYNGEE come from the germline V gene. The J segment lost 0 bases and the V segment lost 7 bases, leaving 4 bases of the junction unmatched. This CDR3 contains 17 residues. CDR3 nucleotide sequence: TGTGCCAGCGGAGGGACTAGCGGGAGGACGAACACCGGGGAGCTGTTTTTT. Its translation is CASGGTSGRTNTGELFF.

The chain links TRBV5-1 to TRBJ2-2; tentative D call: TRBD1 (5 bases). The CDR3 has 16 residues. V was cut by 4 bases and J by 0 bases, with 13 bases left in between. Germline lookup yields CDR1 SGHRS and CDR2 YFSETQ. The CDR3 here is CASSRGRGANTGELFF. As DNA, the CDR3 is TGCGCCAGCAGCCGAGGTAGGGGCGCGAACACCGGGGAGCTGTTTTTT. The entire variable domain, with the rest obtained from reference TRBV5-1 and TRBJ2-2, is as follows: KAGVTQTPRYLIKTRGQQVTLSCSPISGHRSVSWYQQTPGQGLQFLFEYFSETQRNKGNFPGRFSGRQFSNSRSEMNVSTLELGDSALYLCASSRGRGANTGELFFGEGSRLTVL.

This clone was observed a single time. The V gene is TRBV6-4, the J gene TRBJ1-2; 7 nucleotides agree with TRBD1. The J segment lost 6 bases and the V segment lost 3 bases, leaving 4 bases of the junction unmatched. CDR1 and CDR2 (germline): MRHNA, SNTAGT. CDR3 length: 13 residues. The CDR3 nucleotides are TGTGCCAGCAGTGATGGGACAGTAGATGGCTACACCTTC. Encoded protein: CASSDGTVDGYTF.

The V call is TRBV7-2, the J call TRBJ1-6; D uncertain. Trimming removed 3 bases from V and 10 bases from J, with 13 bases in between. The CDR3 contains 14 residues. Germline CDR1 SGHTA, CDR2 FQGNSA. CDR3 in amino acids: CASSFPQYLSPLHF. The DNA of the CDR3 is TGTGCCAGCAGCTTCCCCCAATACCTATCACCCCTCCACTTT.

This clone appeared a single time. This chain joins TRBV7-6 and TRBJ1-1, with a weak D call TRBD1 (5 bases). The CDR3 runs to 17 residues. The V gene's germline CDR1 is SGHVS and CDR2 FNYEAQ. V was trimmed by 2 bases and J by 6 bases, leaving 22 bases between them. CDR3 sequence reads: CASSLPRGGVERAEAFF. CDR3 nucleotides: TGTGCCAGCAGCTTACCCCGGGGAGGGGTGGAAAGGGCTGAAGCTTTCTTT.

The V gene is TRBV28, the J gene TRBJ1-6; weak D call: TRBD1 (6 bases). This CDR3 is built from 15 residues. CDR1 and CDR2 from the germline V gene are MDHEN and SYDVKM. Trimming removed 2 bases from V and 6 bases from J, with 11 bases in between. The CDR3 DNA is TGTGCCAGCAGTTTAGAGCCAGGGGCTAATTCACCCCTCCACTTT. Its translation: CASSLEPGANSPLHF.